This T cell receptor beta chain appears in the sequencing data of a study of blood T cells in healthy people across ages. The authors ran a second PCR of about 6 to 12 cycles using a sample-barcoded 5' primer and a J-beta primer mix. TCRdb ran MiXCR on the 5' RACE reads and lists one entry per CDR3 protein. The sample lists 920,000 or so distinct CDR3 sequences, 35% to 50% occurring once. The sequence was collected from a woman aged 55 to 70 in good health. The sample taken for sequencing was blood.

CDR3 in amino acids: CSASPSDRLNYGYTF. CDR3 bases: TGCAGTGCTAGCCCCTCCGACAGACTTAACTATGGCTACACCTTC. V is TRBV20-1 and J is TRBJ1-2, with a possible D match to TRBD1 (5 bases). The germline V gene encodes CDR1 DFQATT and CDR2 SNEGSKA (reference sequence). The length of the CDR3 is 15 residues. The V and J ends lost 3 bases and 1 base respectively, with 15 bases between them.